This T cell receptor beta chain was obtained from a study of shared clonotypes between healthy human individuals. Points on this clone: The antigen is unknown.

Study results and caveats: When naive CD4 clonotypes were compared across several donors, about 4.8% were shared. Blood was the sole source, and tissue repertoires probably differ.

Germline V lookup: CDR1 MNHNS, CDR2 SASEGT. With V trimmed by 2 bases and J by 7 bases, 4 bases remained unmatched. The CDR3 runs 15 residues. CD45RO negativity and positive selection for CCR7 defined naive CD8 cells, a population that excluded terminally differentiated effector memory CD45RA+ cells. The deep-level immunoSEQ assay was used. Clones were read by immunoSEQ multiplex PCR, and TCRdb kept only the in-frame ones, dropping some. The table records under 850,000 clones, 80% to 95% of them present only once. The chain couples TRBV6-1 to TRBJ2-1; the match to TRBD2 covers 11 bases. The specimen was naive CD8+ T cells sorted from blood. The receptor was isolated from a man in his thirties or forties in good health. The CDR3 DNA reads TGTGCCAGCAGTGAACTACTAGCGGGAGTTAATGAGCAGTTCTTC. Protein: CASSELLAGVNEQFF.